One and the same sample provided the 8 T cell receptor beta chains below, sequenced in a study of T cells in Graves' hyperthyroidism and ophthalmopathy. Amplification targeted TCR beta CDR3 regions from RNA transcripts. The TCR CDR3 was amplified in a first-round RT-PCR using the HTBI primer set. TCRdb processed the multiplex PCR reads anew with MiXCR; each CDR3 protein has one entry. The data show 530,000 or so distinct CDR3 sequences, roughly a sixth seen once. Sequencing was carried out using blood. These receptors came from a young woman with Graves' ophthalmopathy.

V gene TRBV28 combines with J gene TRBJ2-3; 12 positions match TRBD1. Germline CDR1 and CDR2: MDHEN and SYDVKM. There are 18 residues in the CDR3. The junction had 11 bases not matched to a gene; V was cut back by 4 bases and J by 3 bases. CDR3 sequence reads: CASSYGDRGLIFTDTQYF. As DNA, the CDR3 is TGTGCCAGCAGTTACGGGGACAGGGGGCTGATTTTTACAGATACGCAGTATTTT.

Only a few counts were recorded for this clonotype. The chain combines TRBV20-1 with TRBJ1-2, with TRBD1 matching over 11 bases. The length of the CDR3 is 12 residues. CDR1 is DFQATT, CDR2 SNEGSKA, per germline (reference sequence). The J segment lost 8 bases and the V segment lost 6 bases, leaving 5 bases of the junction unmatched. DNA for the CDR3: TGCAGTGCGCCGGACAGGGGGCAAGGCTACACCTTC. Translating it yields CSAPDRGQGYTF.

The chain combines TRBV28 with TRBJ1-1; no definite D call. This CDR3 is 15 amino acids long. With 1 base removed from V and 0 bases from J, the gap between germline ends came to 9 bases. Germline V CDR1 and CDR2: MDHEN, SYDVKM. The CDR3 DNA sequence: TGTGCCAGCAGTTTATTGGAGGGATTGAACACTGAAGCTTTCTTT. This encodes CASSLLEGLNTEAFF.

The CDR3 DNA sequence: TGTGCCAGCAGCTTAGCAGGGACAGGGGTTGGAAACACCATATATTTT. This sequence encodes CASSLAGTGVGNTIYF. V usage is TRBV7-2 and J usage is TRBJ1-3, with 10 positions matching TRBD1. The V gene's germline CDR1 is SGHTA and CDR2 FQGNSA. V shed 0 bases and J 3 bases; nucleotides not matched to a gene: 2. The CDR3 length is 16 residues.

This clonotype was picked up a small number of times. The rearrangement links TRBV28 to TRBJ2-2, with 12 bases matching TRBD1. The CDR3 contains 16 residues. V shed 8 bases and J 5 bases; nucleotides not matched to a gene: 9. CDR1 MDHEN and CDR2 SYDVKM come from the germline V gene. In nucleotides, the CDR3 is TGTGCCAGCGCCGAGGGGGACAGGGGGCGGACCGGGGAGCTGTTTTTT. It specifies CASAEGDRGRTGELFF.

The chain carries TRBV6-1 and TRBJ2-5; a possible D gene is TRBD1 (5 bases). This CDR3 has 13 amino acids. Germline V gene sequence: CDR1 MNHNS, CDR2 SASEGT. V gave up 1 base and J gave up 7 bases, with 10 bases separating them. CDR3 amino acids: CASSEEQGGTQYF. The CDR3 coding sequence is TGTGCCAGCAGTGAAGAGCAGGGCGGGACCCAGTACTTC.

The chain recombines TRBV27 with TRBJ1-2, with D unclear. This CDR3 is 13 amino acids long. Between the trimmed V and J ends, which lost 6 bases and 8 bases, there was a span of 16 bases. CDR1 MNHEY and CDR2 SMNVEV come from the germline V gene (reference sequence). The CDR3 here is CASSPGVVGGYTF. The CDR3 DNA follows: TGTGCCAGCAGCCCCGGGGTAGTAGGGGGCTACACCTTC.

At least ten counts were recorded for this clonotype. V is TRBV7-2 and J is TRBJ2-7; TRBD1 is a possible D gene (6 bases). The V and J ends lost 0 bases and 0 bases respectively, with 18 bases between them. The CDR3 sequence is 18 residues long. Germline V gene data show CDR1 as SGHTA and CDR2 as FQGNSA. This CDR3 reads CASSLAPRTAFSSYEQYF. CDR3 nucleotides: TGTGCCAGCAGCTTAGCCCCTCGGACAGCCTTCAGCTCCTACGAGCAGTACTTC.